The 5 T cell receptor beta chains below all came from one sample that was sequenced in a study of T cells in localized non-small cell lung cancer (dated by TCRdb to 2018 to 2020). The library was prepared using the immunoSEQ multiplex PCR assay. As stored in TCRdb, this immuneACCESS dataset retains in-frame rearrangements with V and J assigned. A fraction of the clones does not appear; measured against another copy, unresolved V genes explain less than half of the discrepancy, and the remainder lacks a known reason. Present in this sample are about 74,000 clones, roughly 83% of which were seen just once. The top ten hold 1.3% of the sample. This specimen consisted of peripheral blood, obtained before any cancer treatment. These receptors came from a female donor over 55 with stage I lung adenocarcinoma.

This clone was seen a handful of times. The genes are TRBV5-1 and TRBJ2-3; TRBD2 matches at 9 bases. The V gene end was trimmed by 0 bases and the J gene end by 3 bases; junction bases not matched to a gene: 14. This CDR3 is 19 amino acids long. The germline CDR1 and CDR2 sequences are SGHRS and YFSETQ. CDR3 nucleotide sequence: TGCGCCAGCAGCTTGGCCTGGTCAGGCGGGAGGGCCCGTACAGATACGCAGTATTTT. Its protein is CASSLAWSGGRARTDTQYF.

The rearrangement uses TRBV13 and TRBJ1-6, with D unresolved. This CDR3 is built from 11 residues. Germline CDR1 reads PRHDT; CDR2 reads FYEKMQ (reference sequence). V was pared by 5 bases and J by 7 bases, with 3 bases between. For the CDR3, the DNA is TGTGCCAGCAGCGCGAATTCACCCCTCCACTTT. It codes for CASSANSPLHF.

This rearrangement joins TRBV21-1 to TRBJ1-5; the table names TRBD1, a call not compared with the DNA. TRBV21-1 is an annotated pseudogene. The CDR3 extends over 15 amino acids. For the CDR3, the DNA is TGTGCCAGCAGCAGACAGCTTTATAGCAATCAGCCCCAGCATTTT. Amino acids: CASSRQLYSNQPQHF.

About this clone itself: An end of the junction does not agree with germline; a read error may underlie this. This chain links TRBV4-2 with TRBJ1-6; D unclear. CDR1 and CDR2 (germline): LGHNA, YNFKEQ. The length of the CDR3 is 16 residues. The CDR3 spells CASSQAGNPSYSPLHF. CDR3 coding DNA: TGTGCCAGCAGTCAAGCGGGCAACCCCTCCTATTCACCCCTCCACTTT.

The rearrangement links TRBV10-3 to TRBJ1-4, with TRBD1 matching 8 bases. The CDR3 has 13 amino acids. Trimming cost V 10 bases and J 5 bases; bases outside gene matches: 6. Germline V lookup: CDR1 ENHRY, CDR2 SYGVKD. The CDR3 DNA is TGTGCCACAGGAGGACAGGGCAATGAAAAACTGTTTTTT. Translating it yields CATGGQGNEKLFF.